The rows below give T cell receptor beta chains drawn from one sample of a study of T cells in Graves' hyperthyroidism and ophthalmopathy. TCRdb itself ran the multiplex PCR reads through MiXCR, one entry per CDR3 protein. This sample has over 500,000 distinct CDR3 sequences, with 15% to 20% found just once. Sequencing used blood. The receptors were gathered from a woman aged 25 to 45 with Graves' ophthalmopathy. CDR3s include the opening cysteine and the closing phenylalanine or tryptophan. A D gene is named only where the DNA matches it firmly. Size values are once, few and many counts, or a class for expanded clones, and some rows have none.

d_call: .; cdr3_length: 13; clone_size: .; j_call: TRBJ1-1; v_call: TRBV25-1; cdr3_aa: CASIGPMNTEAFF; cdr3_nt: TGTGCCAGCATCGGGCCCATGAACACTGAAGCTTTCTTT
d_call: TRBD1; cdr3_length: 16; clone_size: many; j_call: TRBJ1-1; v_call: TRBV28; cdr3_aa: CASSLRRGPSTIEAFF; cdr3_nt: TGTGCCAGCAGTTTACGCAGGGGGCCTTCTACAATAGAAGCTTTCTTT
d_call: .; cdr3_length: 17; clone_size: .; j_call: TRBJ2-6; v_call: TRBV7-9; cdr3_aa: CASSLGLWFTGANVLTF; cdr3_nt: TGTGCCAGCAGCTTAGGATTGTGGTTTACTGGGGCCAACGTCCTGACTTTC
d_call: TRBD1; cdr3_length: 14; clone_size: many; j_call: TRBJ1-1; v_call: TRBV5-6; cdr3_aa: CASSWDSLLTEAFF; cdr3_nt: TGTGCCAGCAGTTGGGACAGCCTACTTACTGAAGCTTTCTTT
d_call: TRBD2; cdr3_length: 15; clone_size: .; j_call: TRBJ2-4; v_call: TRBV7-2; cdr3_aa: CASSFLLAGVDIQYF; cdr3_nt: TGTGCCAGCAGCTTCCTACTAGCGGGAGTCGACATTCAGTACTTC
d_call: .; cdr3_length: 15; clone_size: many; j_call: TRBJ2-1; v_call: TRBV7-2; cdr3_aa: CASSLEELGYNEQFF; cdr3_nt: TGTGCCAGCAGCTTAGAGGAGTTAGGTTACAATGAGCAGTTCTTC
d_call: .; cdr3_length: 18; clone_size: .; j_call: TRBJ1-2; v_call: TRBV18; cdr3_aa: CASSPISGRREGRYGYTF; cdr3_nt: TGTGCCAGCTCACCGATATCAGGACGGAGAGAAGGCCGGTATGGCTACACCTTC
d_call: TRBD2; cdr3_length: 14; clone_size: many; j_call: TRBJ2-5; v_call: TRBV20-1; cdr3_aa: CSARENGRGETQYF; cdr3_nt: TGCAGTGCTAGAGAGAACGGGAGGGGGGAGACCCAGTACTTC
d_call: .; cdr3_length: 15; clone_size: .; j_call: TRBJ2-2; v_call: TRBV11-2; cdr3_aa: CASSHVTGEAGELFF; cdr3_nt: TGTGCCAGCAGCCACGTCACAGGGGAGGCCGGGGAGCTGTTTTTT
d_call: .; cdr3_length: 16; clone_size: few; j_call: TRBJ1-3; v_call: TRBV7-6; cdr3_aa: CASSLKGSPSGNTIYF; cdr3_nt: TGTGCCAGCAGCTTAAAGGGAAGCCCCTCTGGAAACACCATATATTTT
d_call: .; cdr3_length: 10; clone_size: .; j_call: TRBJ1-1; v_call: TRBV30; cdr3_aa: CAWADREAFF; cdr3_nt: TGTGCCTGGGCGGACAGAGAAGCTTTCTTT
d_call: TRBD1; cdr3_length: 14; clone_size: many; j_call: TRBJ1-2; v_call: TRBV29-1; cdr3_aa: CSVLSDRGSYGYTF; cdr3_nt: TGCAGCGTCCTCTCGGACAGGGGATCCTATGGCTACACCTTC
d_call: .; cdr3_length: 13; clone_size: many; j_call: TRBJ2-7; v_call: TRBV20-1; cdr3_aa: CSATGLVAYEQYF; cdr3_nt: TGCAGTGCCACGGGACTGGTTGCCTACGAGCAGTACTTC
d_call: .; cdr3_length: 13; clone_size: many; j_call: TRBJ2-5; v_call: TRBV11-1; cdr3_aa: CASSRLMQETQYF; cdr3_nt: TGTGCCAGCAGCCGGCTAATGCAAGAGACCCAGTACTTC
d_call: TRBD1; cdr3_length: 16; clone_size: many; j_call: TRBJ1-6; v_call: TRBV2; cdr3_aa: CASRIRETGNNSPLHF; cdr3_nt: TGTGCCAGCAGGATACGGGAGACAGGGAATAATTCACCCCTCCACTTT
d_call: .; cdr3_length: 12; clone_size: few; j_call: TRBJ2-7; v_call: TRBV19; cdr3_aa: CASSSSNYEQYF; cdr3_nt: TGTGCCAGTAGTAGCAGCAACTACGAGCAGTACTTC
d_call: .; cdr3_length: 14; clone_size: many; j_call: TRBJ1-1; v_call: TRBV6-2/TRBV6-3; cdr3_aa: CASTTGFLNTEAFF; cdr3_nt: TGTGCCAGCACCACGGGATTTTTGAACACTGAAGCTTTCTTT
d_call: TRBD1; cdr3_length: 15; clone_size: few; j_call: TRBJ2-5; v_call: TRBV2; cdr3_aa: CASSCTTGGGETQYF; cdr3_nt: TGTGCCAGCAGTTGCACGACAGGGGGCGGTGAGACCCAGTACTTC
d_call: TRBD2; cdr3_length: 15; clone_size: few; j_call: TRBJ2-3; v_call: TRBV20-1; cdr3_aa: CSARGQTSGTDTQYF; cdr3_nt: TGCAGTGCTAGAGGTCAGACTAGCGGGACAGATACGCAGTATTTT
d_call: .; cdr3_length: 14; clone_size: .; j_call: TRBJ1-2; v_call: TRBV29-1; cdr3_aa: CSVEVGRGRISYTF; cdr3_nt: TGCAGCGTTGAAGTAGGTAGAGGCCGGATAAGCTACACCTTC
d_call: TRBD2; cdr3_length: 22; clone_size: many; j_call: TRBJ2-1; v_call: TRBV7-9; cdr3_aa: CASSFPGLAGPTPSRSYNEQFF; cdr3_nt: TGTGCCAGCAGTTTCCCGGGACTAGCGGGACCTACACCGTCCCGCTCCTACAATGAGCAGTTCTTC
d_call: .; cdr3_length: 13; clone_size: many; j_call: TRBJ1-6; v_call: TRBV11-3; cdr3_aa: CASSARVDSPLHF; cdr3_nt: TGTGCCAGCAGCGCTCGGGTGGATTCACCCCTCCACTTT
d_call: TRBD2; cdr3_length: 16; clone_size: many; j_call: TRBJ2-5; v_call: TRBV20-1; cdr3_aa: CSARPSGREAGETQYF; cdr3_nt: TGCAGTGCTAGACCTAGCGGGAGGGAAGCAGGAGAGACCCAGTACTTC
d_call: .; cdr3_length: 15; clone_size: many; j_call: TRBJ2-2; v_call: TRBV20-1; cdr3_aa: CSARVDSLAYGELFF; cdr3_nt: TGCAGTGCTAGAGTTGATTCCTTGGCTTACGGGGAGCTGTTTTTT
d_call: TRBD2; cdr3_length: 16; clone_size: .; j_call: TRBJ2-7; v_call: TRBV7-8; cdr3_aa: CASSENPSGLSYEQYF; cdr3_nt: TGTGCCAGCAGCGAAAACCCTAGCGGTCTCTCCTACGAGCAGTACTTC
d_call: .; cdr3_length: 11; clone_size: many; j_call: TRBJ2-4; v_call: TRBV20-1; cdr3_aa: CSAGTENIQYF; cdr3_nt: TGCAGTGCCGGAACAGAAAACATTCAGTACTTC
d_call: .; cdr3_length: 10; clone_size: .; j_call: TRBJ2-7; v_call: TRBV29-1; cdr3_aa: CSVVMGEQYF; cdr3_nt: TGCAGCGTTGTGATGGGAGAGCAGTACTTC
d_call: .; cdr3_length: 14; clone_size: few; j_call: TRBJ2-5; v_call: TRBV6-1; cdr3_aa: CASSRFTSPETQYF; cdr3_nt: TGTGCCAGCAGTCGATTTACTAGCCCCGAGACCCAGTACTTC
d_call: TRBD2; cdr3_length: 16; clone_size: many; j_call: TRBJ2-3; v_call: TRBV20-1; cdr3_aa: CSAPPGTSGRNNPQYF; cdr3_nt: TGCAGTGCCCCCCCTGGTACTAGCGGGCGTAATAATCCGCAGTATTTT
d_call: .; cdr3_length: 18; clone_size: many; j_call: TRBJ1-1; v_call: TRBV30; cdr3_aa: CAWIDNIKAAPLNTEAFF; cdr3_nt: TGTGCCTGGATCGACAATATAAAGGCTGCTCCTCTGAACACTGAAGCTTTCTTT
d_call: .; cdr3_length: 15; clone_size: many; j_call: TRBJ2-5; v_call: TRBV6-5; cdr3_aa: CASSYRAGGGETQYF; cdr3_nt: TGTGCCAGCAGTTACAGGGCAGGGGGGGGCGAGACCCAGTACTTC
d_call: TRBD1; cdr3_length: 13; clone_size: few; j_call: TRBJ2-5; v_call: TRBV6-1; cdr3_aa: CATQQGAGETQYF; cdr3_nt: TGTGCCACACAACAGGGGGCGGGAGAGACCCAGTACTTC
d_call: .; cdr3_length: 15; clone_size: many; j_call: TRBJ2-5; v_call: TRBV7-3; cdr3_aa: CASSSDPGARETQYF; cdr3_nt: TGTGCCAGCAGCTCAGACCCCGGGGCTCGAGAGACCCAGTACTTC
d_call: .; cdr3_length: 14; clone_size: many; j_call: TRBJ1-2; v_call: TRBV3-1; cdr3_aa: CASSQAQPSYGYTF; cdr3_nt: TGTGCCAGCAGCCAAGCCCAGCCAAGCTATGGCTACACCTTC
d_call: TRBD2; cdr3_length: 16; clone_size: .; j_call: TRBJ2-3; v_call: TRBV20-1; cdr3_aa: CSAREGLAGGADTQYF; cdr3_nt: TGCAGTGCTAGAGAGGGGCTAGCGGGAGGGGCAGATACGCAGTATTTT
d_call: TRBD1; cdr3_length: 15; clone_size: many; j_call: TRBJ1-5; v_call: TRBV5-6; cdr3_aa: CASSYGQGAGQPQHF; cdr3_nt: TGTGCCAGCAGCTACGGACAGGGGGCAGGTCAGCCCCAGCATTTT
d_call: .; cdr3_length: 15; clone_size: .; j_call: TRBJ2-7; v_call: TRBV14; cdr3_aa: CASSMGAGALYEQYF; cdr3_nt: TGTGCCAGCAGCATGGGTGCGGGGGCCCTCTACGAGCAGTACTTC
d_call: TRBD2; cdr3_length: 14; clone_size: many; j_call: TRBJ2-7; v_call: TRBV20-1; cdr3_aa: CSALRTSGSYEQYF; cdr3_nt: TGCAGTGCTCTCAGGACTAGCGGGAGCTACGAGCAGTACTTC
d_call: TRBD1; cdr3_length: 16; clone_size: many; j_call: TRBJ1-1; v_call: TRBV14; cdr3_aa: CASSQEGATGGTEAFF; cdr3_nt: TGTGCCAGCAGCCAAGAGGGTGCAACAGGGGGCACTGAAGCTTTCTTT
d_call: .; cdr3_length: 16; clone_size: few; j_call: TRBJ2-1; v_call: TRBV3-1; cdr3_aa: CASSRASEASYNEQFF; cdr3_nt: TGTGCCAGCAGCCGAGCTAGCGAGGCCTCCTACAATGAGCAGTTCTTC
d_call: .; cdr3_length: 12; clone_size: many; j_call: TRBJ2-1; v_call: TRBV20-1; cdr3_aa: CSGVRGGDEQFF; cdr3_nt: TGCAGTGGCGTCAGGGGCGGAGATGAGCAGTTCTTC
d_call: TRBD1; cdr3_length: 14; clone_size: few; j_call: TRBJ2-7; v_call: TRBV27; cdr3_aa: CASHRTGAAHEQYF; cdr3_nt: TGTGCCAGCCACAGGACAGGGGCGGCCCACGAGCAGTACTTC
d_call: .; cdr3_length: 14; clone_size: many; j_call: TRBJ2-3; v_call: TRBV20-1; cdr3_aa: CSARAVGLTDTQYF; cdr3_nt: TGCAGTGCTAGAGCTGTGGGACTCACAGATACGCAGTATTTT
d_call: TRBD2; cdr3_length: 15; clone_size: few; j_call: TRBJ2-1; v_call: TRBV20-1; cdr3_aa: CSARTSGYSYNEQFF; cdr3_nt: TGCAGTGCTAGGACTAGCGGGTACTCCTACAATGAGCAGTTCTTC
d_call: TRBD1; cdr3_length: 15; clone_size: .; j_call: TRBJ1-1; v_call: TRBV25-1; cdr3_aa: CASSADTGVNTEAFF; cdr3_nt: TGTGCCAGCAGTGCCGACACAGGGGTCAACACTGAAGCTTTCTTT
d_call: .; cdr3_length: 13; clone_size: .; j_call: TRBJ2-7; v_call: TRBV20-1; cdr3_aa: CSAMGENSYEQYF; cdr3_nt: TGCAGTGCTATGGGGGAGAACTCCTACGAGCAGTACTTC